This is a list of T cell receptor beta chains from one sample in a study of blood T cell repertoires in COVID-19. The assay was immunoSEQ multiplex PCR, and TCRdb's table has in-frame clones only and misses some. The table lists fewer than 250,000 clones, 70% to 90% of them singletons. The sequenced sample consisted of PBMCs or T cells enriched from blood (not recorded which). The receptors come from a woman between 40 and 55 years old with acute COVID-19. Each CDR3 is given with its conserved first and last residue. Fields, in order: CDR3 protein, V gene, J gene.

CDR3 protein: CASSLQTGTYEQYF
V gene: TRBV7-2
J gene: TRBJ2-7

CDR3 protein: CASSSGTSGETQYF
V gene: TRBV7-3
J gene: TRBJ2-5

CDR3 protein: CASSSQAGGFEQFF
V gene: TRBV11-2
J gene: TRBJ2-1

CDR3 protein: CASSLVRVHEQYF
V gene: TRBV12-3/TRBV12-4
J gene: TRBJ2-7

CDR3 protein: CSVEEEGQPQHF
V gene: TRBV29-1
J gene: TRBJ1-5

CDR3 protein: CASSFRGTPGELFF
V gene: TRBV7-2
J gene: TRBJ2-2

CDR3 protein: CATSRATGAGNTIYF
V gene: TRBV15
J gene: TRBJ1-3

CDR3 protein: CASSDTGKGNNEQFF
V gene: TRBV6-1
J gene: TRBJ2-1

CDR3 protein: CASSFRVGEQYF
V gene: TRBV19
J gene: TRBJ2-7

CDR3 protein: CASSPSGTSSYNEQFF
V gene: TRBV9
J gene: TRBJ2-1

CDR3 protein: CASTETSGSDEQFF
V gene: TRBV6-5
J gene: TRBJ2-1

CDR3 protein: CASSLWTSGSNEQFF
V gene: TRBV5-1
J gene: TRBJ2-1

CDR3 protein: CATSRGQPSNQPQHF
V gene: TRBV15
J gene: TRBJ1-5

CDR3 protein: CASSTYRAFF
V gene: TRBV28
J gene: TRBJ1-1

CDR3 protein: CASSFYGRGETQYF
V gene: TRBV7-3
J gene: TRBJ2-5

CDR3 protein: CAIKTGQSEAFF
V gene: TRBV10-3
J gene: TRBJ1-1

CDR3 protein: CASMVQGSTEAFF
V gene: TRBV19
J gene: TRBJ1-1

CDR3 protein: CASSERRLRDNQPQHF
V gene: TRBV2
J gene: TRBJ1-5

CDR3 protein: CASSQSGGEEVYNEQFF
V gene: TRBV4-1
J gene: TRBJ2-1

CDR3 protein: CASSFTGNEAGELFF
V gene: TRBV5-1
J gene: TRBJ2-2

CDR3 protein: CASSLGAGVVTEAFF
V gene: TRBV11-2
J gene: TRBJ1-1

CDR3 protein: CASSHSSGGTGELFF
V gene: TRBV19
J gene: TRBJ2-2

CDR3 protein: CASSSLSSGKKDEQFF
V gene: TRBV5-1
J gene: TRBJ2-1

CDR3 protein: CARSLGTSGTSTDTQYF
V gene: TRBV5-3
J gene: TRBJ2-3

CDR3 protein: CASSVPSGRIGNTGELFF
V gene: TRBV18
J gene: TRBJ2-2

CDR3 protein: CASSAVGTDNQPQHF
V gene: TRBV18
J gene: TRBJ1-5

CDR3 protein: CASSPFPGVNEQYF
V gene: TRBV6-6
J gene: TRBJ2-7

CDR3 protein: CASSYPGLRIQETQYF
V gene: TRBV28
J gene: TRBJ2-5

CDR3 protein: CASSPPPRGKVYEQYF
V gene: TRBV7-2
J gene: TRBJ2-7

CDR3 protein: CASSQNSHSGNTIYF
V gene: TRBV4-1
J gene: TRBJ1-3

CDR3 protein: CASRVGGGVGHEQYF
V gene: TRBV28
J gene: TRBJ2-7

CDR3 protein: CASSFRLSPPTGELFF
V gene: TRBV28
J gene: TRBJ2-2

CDR3 protein: CASSTAGKWPTMTQYF
V gene: TRBV28
J gene: TRBJ2-3

CDR3 protein: CATSEAVDTQYF
V gene: TRBV24-1
J gene: TRBJ2-3

CDR3 protein: CASSEARGAGTGSHNEQFF
V gene: TRBV2
J gene: TRBJ2-1

CDR3 protein: CASSLGTSGRASDTQYF
V gene: TRBV7-2
J gene: TRBJ2-3

CDR3 protein: CASSPAPTRTYEQYF
V gene: TRBV27
J gene: TRBJ2-7

CDR3 protein: CASSPSGQLNSPLHF
V gene: TRBV7-6
J gene: TRBJ1-6

CDR3 protein: CASSLSGPQGYNEQFF
V gene: TRBV18
J gene: TRBJ2-1

CDR3 protein: CASSYTPRTGNYEQYF
V gene: TRBV6-6
J gene: TRBJ2-7

CDR3 protein: CASSPGDKQPQHF
V gene: TRBV18
J gene: TRBJ1-5

CDR3 protein: CASSFRGDTDTQYF
V gene: TRBV27
J gene: TRBJ2-3

CDR3 protein: CASRPPPAGQPPQHF
V gene: TRBV28
J gene: TRBJ1-5

CDR3 protein: CASSQDPLRGRTYNEQFF
V gene: TRBV4-2
J gene: TRBJ2-1

CDR3 protein: CASSFGAGQGLGARWEQYF
V gene: TRBV28
J gene: TRBJ2-7

CDR3 protein: CASSLSGPRRDTQYF
V gene: TRBV18
J gene: TRBJ2-3

CDR3 protein: CASSPPSGEGYTF
V gene: TRBV28
J gene: TRBJ1-2